The source of this T cell receptor (beta chain) is a study of tumor-infiltrating lymphocytes in primary liver carcinoma (dated by TCRdb to the late 2010s). Regarding the complete study: Between late 2015 and 2016, 4 or 5 patients in China with histopathologically diagnosed primary liver carcinoma had surgical resection. Technical replicate repertoires showed high reproducibility, with mean shared-clone rates roughly 0.87 and correlation coefficients above 0.95. Across five regions of each liver tumor, along with adjacent normal tissue and blood, the study brought together TCRbeta repertoire sequencing, expression microarrays and whole-exome sequencing. The five patients had tumors staged T1-T3 N0M0, with maximum diameters ranging from about 4 to 11 cm. Samples yielded roughly 3.5 to 8 million productive TCRbeta reads; read depth did not differ significantly between tissue types. Of the five patients (three men and two women, aged 30 to 69 years), four had hepatocellular carcinoma and one had combined HCC and intrahepatic cholangiocarcinoma. A total of approximately 35 specimens from 5 patients, comprising some 25 tumor regions, 5 adjacent noncancerous liver tissues and 5 peripheral blood samples, were covered by TCRbeta repertoire sequencing.

Per the germline V gene, SGHAT is the CDR1 and FQNNGV is the CDR2. The CDR3 numbers 13 residues from cysteine through phenylalanine. Only the CDR3 part of the read is kept: 39 bases, read in frame from the first base. About this clonotype itself: Its antigen is not yet known. Germline and junction disagree at one end, which may indicate a read error.

Starting from about 500 ng total RNA, TCRbeta-specific cDNA was produced by reverse transcription with a constant-region primer and ProtoScript II reverse transcriptase. Three nested multiplex PCR rounds, following a slightly modified ARM-PCR procedure, were used to build the TCRbeta libraries. The first two PCR rounds used multiplex TRBV1-TRBV30 forward primers with a Cbeta reverse primer, each for 10 cycles. Sample barcodes and Illumina adapters were attached in a final 25-cycle PCR using Deep VentR polymerase. Amplicons of 200-500 bp were gel-purified with a QIAquick gel extraction kit before sequencing. TCRbeta amplicons were sequenced on an Illumina HiSeq 2500 with 250-bp paired-end reads. In the source study's methods: Quality trimming of reads was performed with Trimmomatic v0.33, and paired reads were merged with FLASH v1.2.11 so that full CDR3 sequences could be recovered. V, D and J germline segments were assigned to the rearranged TCRbeta sequences using MiGEC v1.2.1b. Clonotype statistics and Shannon-Wiener diversity indices were calculated with VDJtools v1.0.0. To reduce sampling bias, subsequent analyses other than the diversity analysis used only the 250 most abundant clonotypes in each sample. Clones were called with MiXCR by TCRdb after fastp trimmed the public reads at Q25, and only in-frame beta chains were retained. Rows are combined by CDR3 protein, so each entry shows the most common genes and DNA. The V and J calls and clone size are TCRdb's, not the authors'. Counted in this sample were about 310,000 distinct CDR3 sequences; 65% of them appeared once. Roughly 8.9% of the sample is taken by the ten largest.

Overall study outcomes, separate from this receptor: The top 250 clones accounted for a significantly greater share of the repertoire in tumors than in blood (p = 0.039). Because sequencing covered only the TCR beta chain and unpaired alpha chains were not captured, true repertoire diversity is likely underestimated. Only a few patients were included in the study, and the authors note that the findings should be validated in a larger study. Repertoire overlap was higher between tumor regions (mean roughly 36%) than tumor-adjacent (approximately 17%) or tumor-blood (approximately 14%) pairs, consistent with antigen-driven expansion. Since the samples were bulk and unsorted, there was no way to compare CD4+ and CD8+ T cell repertoires.

RNA from unsorted whole blood was extracted with TRIzol reagent, and germline DNA was obtained with the DNeasy Blood & Tissue kit. Patients had chronic HBV infection and were treatment-naive at sampling. Before surgery, approximately 4 milliliters of peripheral blood were drawn into K2EDTA tubes. The clonotype was recovered from a man in his forties with primary liver carcinoma and hepatitis B virus infection. The rearranged segments are TRBV11-2 and TRBJ2-1; no D gene can be assigned with confidence. Sequencing input: peripheral blood. DNA sequence: TGTGCCAGCAGCCTAGAGACTCGACTGGAGCAGTTCTTC. Its protein is CASSLETRLEQFF. Here the CDR3 is joined to the reference TRBV11-2 and TRBJ2-1 genes, and the full variable domain is: EAGVAQSPRYKIIEKRQSVAFWCNPISGHATLYWYQQILGQGPKLLIQFQNNGVVDDSQLPKDRFSAERLKGVDSTLKIQPAKLEDSAVYLCASSLETRLEQFFGPGTRLTVL.